A single T cell receptor (beta chain) is shown here with its context. Its antigen is unknown. Base-call qualities are not available, and no considerably larger clone is one nucleotide away. Genomic DNA was extracted from sorted cells for sequencing of the TCRbeta CDR3 region. The immunoSEQ Assay was used for sequencing of TCRbeta CDR3 regions. TCRdb provides this immuneACCESS table in a form limited to in-frame rearrangements. Some clones are lacking; in checked studies, under half of them reflect an unresolved V gene, and why the rest are absent is not known. The sample data list roughly 50,000 clones, and just under 90% of these were observed just once. The top ten clonotypes cover 10% of the sample. This entry is derived from a study of OX40 agonist ivuxolimab in advanced cancers. Regarding the research as a whole: The costimulatory receptor OX40 (CD134) was targeted by ivuxolimab, a fully human IgG2 agonistic monoclonal antibody. Intravenous ivuxolimab was administered to patients every 2 weeks at six dose levels: 0.01, 0.1, 0.3, 1.5, 3 and 10 mg/kg. Among the roughly 52 dose-escalation patients, approximately 20 had hepatocellular carcinoma, roughly 15 melanoma, 9 renal cell carcinoma and 9 head and neck cancer. In the dose-escalation cohort, around four fifths of patients were male, and the mean age was 60 years with a range of about 20 to 80. Patients were allowed to have had prior anti-PD-1, anti-PD-L1 or anti-CTLA-4 therapy, and 30% to 40% of the dose-escalation patients had previously received checkpoint inhibitors. Partial responses occurred in three dose-escalation patients, of whom one had hepatocellular carcinoma and two had cutaneous melanoma. The point of sequencing TCRbeta in the periphery was to test whether ivuxolimab changed TCR sequence diversity and drove clonal T-cell expansion. The paper reports the monotherapy dose-escalation portion (N ≈ 50 patients) of the phase I ivuxolimab trial.

Patients with autoimmune disease history or receiving systemic immunosuppression were excluded from the trial. Peripheral blood for TCR sequencing was collected from all dose cohorts at baseline, on cycle 4 day 1, and on cycle 7 day 1. The samples were taken from a phase I, first-in-human, multicenter, open-label dose-escalation trial of ivuxolimab. Adults with locally advanced or metastatic head and neck squamous cell, hepatocellular, melanoma or renal cell carcinoma were enrolled in the trial. Before TCR sequencing, CD4+ T cells and CD8+ T cells were sorted from peripheral blood as separate populations. The CDR3 numbers 19 residues from cysteine through phenylalanine. The kept DNA is CDR3 alone, 57 bases in frame from the first base. CDR1 and CDR2 (SGHVS, FQNEAQ) derive from the germline V gene. The junction shows trimming of 5 bases on V and 2 bases on J, plus 27 bases between the germline ends.

What the authors observed across the whole study: After ivuxolimab, more expanded clones were found on average in CD8+ T cells than in CD4+ T cells. In partial responders in the 0.1-3.0 mg/kg groups, normalized peripheral clonal expansion was found to be among the lowest, especially among CD8+ T cells. Low levels of normalized T-cell clonal expansion were also seen in some nonresponding patients. At doses from 0.1 to 3.0 mg/kg, clonal expansion was seen in both CD4+ and CD8+ blood T cells between baseline and week 6. Antigen specificity was not determined for the clonally expanded peripheral T cells.

Source: CD4+ or CD8+ T cells sorted from blood, taken in a trial of the OX40 agonist ivuxolimab. The sequence is built from TRBV7-8 and TRBJ1-2; the D gene is perhaps TRBD1, on 6 matching bases. The source of this sequence is an adult with an advanced solid tumor such as melanoma, head and neck, liver or kidney cancer. In nucleotides, the sequence is TGTGCCAGCAGCCCCTGGGGGGTTTACAGGGCCACATCCAACTATGGCTACACCTTC. Its amino acids are CASSPWGVYRATSNYGYTF.